These T cell receptor beta chains were read from a single sample in a study of CD8 T cells in ankylosing spondylitis. TCRdb fed the 5' RACE reads into MiXCR, producing one record per CDR3 protein. Of 150,000 to 200,000 distinct CDR3 sequences listed, roughly 20% were seen once; the top ten hold more than 3.5%. The material sequenced was blood, either unsorted or a sorted T cell fraction (not recorded which). The receptors originated from a male donor between 10 and 30 years old with ankylosing spondylitis or in good health (not recorded which). Each CDR3 is given with its conserved first and last residue. D genes are given only for firm matches. The listing skips clone size in some rows; elsewhere it reads once, few, many or a size class.

d_gene	abundance	v_gene	j_gene	CDR3nt	CDR3aa
.	few	TRBV29-1	TRBJ2-1	TGCAGCGGAGCCGCAGGCGATGAGCAGTTCTTC	CSGAAGDEQFF
.	many	TRBV24-1	TRBJ2-7	TGTGCCACGTCTATGGCGGGGGCGGGTTACGAGCAGTACTTC	CATSMAGAGYEQYF
.	many	TRBV29-1	TRBJ2-7	TGCAGCGTTGAACCCCTCGGGTTGGACGAGCAGTACTTC	CSVEPLGLDEQYF
.	.	TRBV29-1	TRBJ1-5	TGCAGCGTGGTGACGGAGATCGGTCAGCCCCAGCATTTT	CSVVTEIGQPQHF
.	many	TRBV29-1	TRBJ2-5	TGCAGCGCCGCTCGTCAAGAGACCCAGTACTTC	CSAARQETQYF
TRBD2	many	TRBV3-1	TRBJ2-5	TGTGCCAGCAGCCGCGGGAGGGAGGAGACCCAGTACTTC	CASSRGREETQYF
.	many	TRBV5-1	TRBJ2-5	TGCGCCAGCAGCCTTGATACGGAGACCCAGTACTTC	CASSLDTETQYF
TRBD1	many	TRBV27	TRBJ1-2	TGTGCCAGCAACTCCTTCGGGGGGACAGGGTATGGCTACACCTTC	CASNSFGGTGYGYTF
.	many	TRBV9	TRBJ2-2	TGTGCCAGCAAATTTAGAGCGAACGGGGAGCTGTTTTTT	CASKFRANGELFF
.	many	TRBV7-9	TRBJ2-1	TGTGCCAGCAGCTTAGCGTGGAGAACCTACAATGAGCAGTTCTTC	CASSLAWRTYNEQFF
.	many	TRBV11-3	TRBJ2-5	TGTGCCAGCAGCACCCCATTCCGTGGTCAAGAGACCCAGTACTTC	CASSTPFRGQETQYF
.	many	TRBV5-6	TRBJ2-5	TGTGCCAGCAGCTTTTCAGAGACCCAGTACTTC	CASSFSETQYF
.	many	TRBV10-3	TRBJ1-2	TGTGCCATCAGTGAAGGGCCAGGGCCCTATGGCTACACCTTC	CAISEGPGPYGYTF
TRBD1	.	TRBV5-5	TRBJ2-6	TGTGCCAGCAGGACAGGGGCAACCTCTGGGGCCAACGTCCTGACTTTC	CASRTGATSGANVLTF
.	many	TRBV12-3/TRBV12-4	TRBJ2-1	TGTGCCAGCAGTTTAACGGGAGTCGAGCAGTTCTTC	CASSLTGVEQFF
.	.	TRBV11-3	TRBJ2-1	TGTGCCAGCAGCCCGGGGGTCCTCCCCTCGAATGAGCAGTTCTTC	CASSPGVLPSNEQFF
TRBD1	many	TRBV12-3/TRBV12-4	TRBJ2-1	TGTGCCAGCAGTTTAGCCCGGACAGGGGCCCTCCTCCATGAGCAGTTCTTC	CASSLARTGALLHEQFF
TRBD2	many	TRBV4-2	TRBJ2-5	TGTGCCAGCAGCCTAGGATCTAGCGGGAGGGCCGAGGAGACCCAGTACTTC	CASSLGSSGRAEETQYF
.	.	TRBV7-8	TRBJ2-5	TGTGCCAGCAGCTCAAAGACGGAACAAGAGACCCAGTACTTC	CASSSKTEQETQYF
.	many	TRBV15	TRBJ2-3	TGTGCCACCGTTGGGGGTCCTTACACAGATACGCAGTATTTT	CATVGGPYTDTQYF
.	once	TRBV29-1	TRBJ1-2	TGCAGCGCTTGGGACCGGAGAGGCTACACCTTC	CSAWDRRGYTF
.	many	TRBV7-9	TRBJ1-2	TGTGCCAGCAGCTTAGCGAAACAGGGTGACTATGGCTACACCTTC	CASSLAKQGDYGYTF
.	many	TRBV12-3/TRBV12-4	TRBJ1-2	TGTGCCAGCAGTTTTATCCTCTATGGCTACACCTTC	CASSFILYGYTF
TRBD1	.	TRBV4-2	TRBJ2-7	TGTGCCAGCAGCCAAAGCAGGGGGCTGATACCCTACGAACAGTACTTC	CASSQSRGLIPYEQYF
.	.	TRBV20-1	TRBJ1-5	TGCAGTGGCCAGACAGGTGTTGAGCAGCCCCAGCATTTT	CSGQTGVEQPQHF
.	many	TRBV7-6	TRBJ1-3	TGTGCCAGCAGCCAGACAGCTTACTCTGGAAACACCATATATTTT	CASSQTAYSGNTIYF
.	many	TRBV12-3/TRBV12-4	TRBJ2-2	TGTGCCAGCAGTACAGGGCCCGGGGAGCTGTTTTTT	CASSTGPGELFF
TRBD2	many	TRBV27	TRBJ2-1	TGTGCCAGCAGGGGACTAGAACCCGGGGATGAGCAGTTCTTC	CASRGLEPGDEQFF
TRBD2	.	TRBV5-4	TRBJ2-1	TGTGCCAGCAGCCTAGGGGACAGCGGGAGGGGTAAATACAATGAGCAGTTCTTC	CASSLGDSGRGKYNEQFF